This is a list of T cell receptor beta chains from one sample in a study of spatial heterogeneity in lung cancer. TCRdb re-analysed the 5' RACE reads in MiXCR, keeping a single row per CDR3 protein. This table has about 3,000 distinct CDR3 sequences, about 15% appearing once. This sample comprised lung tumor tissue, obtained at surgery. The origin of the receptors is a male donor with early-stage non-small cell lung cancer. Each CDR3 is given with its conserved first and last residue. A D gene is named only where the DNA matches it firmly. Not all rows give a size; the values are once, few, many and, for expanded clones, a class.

CASIQLATRTDTQYF | TGTGCCAGCATCCAACTAGCGACGCGCACAGATACGCAGTATTTT | medium-sized | TRBD2 | TRBJ2-3 | TRBV2 | 15
CASSYPREGSNQPQHF | TGTGCCAGCAGTTACCCCAGGGAGGGGAGCAATCAGCCCCAGCATTTT | medium-sized | . | TRBJ1-5 | TRBV6-6 | 16
CATSDYPESTEAFF | TGTGCCACCAGTGATTACCCGGAGAGCACTGAAGCTTTCTTT | medium-sized | . | TRBJ1-1 | TRBV24-1 | 14
CSVGGAGHQETQYF | TGCAGCGTTGGGGGGGCCGGGCACCAAGAGACCCAGTACTTC | medium-sized | . | TRBJ2-5 | TRBV29-1 | 14
CSVELETQYF | TGCAGCGTTGAGCTAGAGACCCAGTACTTC | medium-sized | . | TRBJ2-5 | TRBV29-1 | 10
CASSKARLRASYEQYF | TGTGCCAGCAGCAAAGCGCGGTTAAGGGCTTCGTACGAGCAGTACTTC | . | . | TRBJ2-7 | TRBV21-1 | 16
CASSDGPYQANVLTF | TGTGCCAGCAGCGACGGACCCTACCAGGCCAACGTCCTGACTTTC | once | . | TRBJ2-6 | TRBV5-6 | 15
CASSLFGTGLIREGYTF | TGTGCCAGCAGCTTATTTGGGACAGGGTTAATTCGTGAAGGCTACACCTTC | many | TRBD1 | TRBJ1-2 | TRBV7-2 | 17
CSAPAGQGRNNEQFF | TGCAGCGCCCCCGCCGGACAGGGCAGAAACAATGAGCAGTTCTTC | large | TRBD1 | TRBJ2-1 | TRBV29-1 | 15
CASSVERSSGRSSYNEQFF | TGTGCCAGCAGCGTAGAAAGGTCTAGCGGGAGGAGCTCCTACAATGAGCAGTTCTTC | medium-sized | TRBD2 | TRBJ2-1 | TRBV9 | 19
CASERVNYGYTF | TGTGCCAGCGAAAGGGTTAACTATGGCTACACCTTC | medium-sized | . | TRBJ1-2 | TRBV28 | 12
CASSLDPFYEQYF | TGTGCCAGCAGCCTTGATCCCTTCTACGAGCAGTACTTC | . | . | TRBJ2-7 | TRBV6-1 | 13
CASSSGFSPLHF | TGTGCCAGCAGCTCGGGGTTTTCACCCCTCCACTTT | few | . | TRBJ1-6 | TRBV5-4 | 12
CASINTDTQYF | TGCGCCAGCATAAATACAGATACGCAGTATTTT | medium-sized | . | TRBJ2-3 | TRBV10-1 | 11
CSVAGTSGSYETQYF | TGCAGCGTAGCCGGGACTAGCGGGAGCTATGAGACCCAGTACTTC | . | TRBD2 | TRBJ2-5 | TRBV29-1 | 15
CASSAETGGVVNEQFF | TGTGCCAGCAGTGCAGAGACAGGGGGCGTCGTCAATGAGCAGTTCTTC | many | TRBD1 | TRBJ2-1 | TRBV27 | 16
CASSYGPGLVESNEQFF | TGTGCCAGCAGTTACGGCCCGGGACTAGTAGAAAGCAATGAGCAGTTCTTC | medium-sized | TRBD2 | TRBJ2-1 | TRBV6-2/TRBV6-3 | 17
CATSDPDRLSSYNEQFF | TGTGCCACCAGTGACCCGGACAGGTTGAGCTCCTACAATGAGCAGTTCTTC | medium-sized | TRBD1 | TRBJ2-1 | TRBV24-1 | 17
CASSRSGSPYEQYF | TGTGCCAGCAGCCGCAGCGGGAGCCCCTACGAGCAGTACTTC | . | TRBD2 | TRBJ2-7 | TRBV12-3/TRBV12-4 | 14
CASSYDKNQPQHF | TGCGCCAGCAGCTACGACAAGAATCAGCCCCAGCATTTT | medium-sized | . | TRBJ1-5 | TRBV5-1 | 13
CSVLGPTSEAFF | TGCAGCGTCCTGGGACCGACCTCTGAAGCTTTCTTT | . | . | TRBJ1-1 | TRBV29-1 | 12
CASILAGSGYGYTF | TGTGCCAGCATACTGGCTGGGTCTGGCTATGGCTACACCTTC | . | . | TRBJ1-2 | TRBV28 | 14
CASSEGTGQETQYF | TGTGCCAGCAGTGAAGGGACAGGTCAAGAGACCCAGTACTTC | . | TRBD1 | TRBJ2-5 | TRBV25-1 | 14
CASSRQGPDTQYF | TGTGCCAGCAGTCGACAGGGGCCAGATACGCAGTATTTT | medium-sized | TRBD1 | TRBJ2-3 | TRBV6-5 | 13
CASSFYTGANVLTF | TGTGCCAGCAGTTTTTATACTGGGGCCAACGTCCTGACTTTC | . | . | TRBJ2-6 | TRBV28 | 14
CASSRNSYEQFF | TGTGCCAGCAGTCGTAACAGTTATGAACAGTTCTTC | medium-sized | . | TRBJ2-1 | TRBV2 | 12
CSPAEGRRDTQYF | TGCAGCCCCGCCGAGGGGCGCAGAGATACGCAGTATTTT | large | . | TRBJ2-3 | TRBV20-1 | 13
CASSESRGLTYNEQFF | TGCGCCAGCAGTGAGTCGCGCGGGCTTACCTACAATGAGCAGTTCTTC | medium-sized | . | TRBJ2-1 | TRBV10-1 | 16
CASSQDITDTQYF | TGCGCCAGCAGCCAAGATATAACGGATACGCAGTATTTT | medium-sized | . | TRBJ2-3 | TRBV4-1 | 13
CASSQTSSAKQFF | TGTGCCAGCAGCCAAACCTCTTCAGCCAAGCAGTTCTTC | medium-sized | . | TRBJ2-1 | TRBV14 | 13
CASSPGGTGNYEQYF | TGCGCCAGCAGCCCCGGTGGGACAGGGAATTACGAGCAGTACTTC | large | TRBD1 | TRBJ2-7 | TRBV5-1 | 15
CSLRDRGRLETQYF | TGCAGCCTCCGGGACAGGGGGCGATTGGAGACCCAGTACTTC | . | TRBD1 | TRBJ2-5 | TRBV29-1 | 14
CASSPPEASGNTGELFF | TGTGCCAGCTCACCACCGGAGGCTAGCGGCAACACCGGGGAGCTGTTTTTT | medium-sized | TRBD2 | TRBJ2-2 | TRBV18 | 17
CASSQRGQFYNEQFF | TGTGCCAGCAGTCAACGCGGACAGTTCTACAATGAGCAGTTCTTC | medium-sized | . | TRBJ2-1 | TRBV25-1 | 15
CATSDSSQGNTEAFF | TGTGCCACCAGTGATTCTTCACAGGGGAACACTGAAGCTTTCTTT | . | . | TRBJ1-1 | TRBV24-1 | 15
CASSMRQGTNTEAFF | TGTGCCAGCAGCATGCGACAGGGGACGAACACTGAAGCTTTCTTT | . | TRBD1 | TRBJ1-1 | TRBV7-6 | 15
CASSRTVSEQFF | TGTGCCAGCAGCAGGACAGTGAGTGAGCAGTTCTTC | medium-sized | . | TRBJ2-1 | TRBV28 | 12
CSATSGGETQYF | TGCAGTGCTACTAGCGGCGGAGAGACCCAGTACTTC | many | TRBD2 | TRBJ2-5 | TRBV20-1 | 12
CASSSPTGLGKLFF | TGTGCCAGCAGCTCTCCGACAGGGTTAGGAAAACTGTTTTTT | . | TRBD1 | TRBJ1-4 | TRBV13 | 14
CASSWGQGAFGANVLTF | TGTGCCAGCAGTTGGGGACAGGGGGCGTTCGGGGCCAACGTCCTGACTTTC | medium-sized | TRBD1 | TRBJ2-6 | TRBV6-2/TRBV6-3 | 17
CAWSVPLGWEETQYF | TGTGCCTGGAGTGTTCCCTTGGGTTGGGAAGAGACCCAGTACTTC | medium-sized | . | TRBJ2-5 | TRBV30 | 15
CASSVGGGLGNEQFF | TGTGCCAGCAGCGTAGGTGGGGGCTTAGGGAATGAGCAGTTCTTC | . | . | TRBJ2-1 | TRBV9 | 15
CSVEASTWNEQFF | TGCAGCGTTGAAGCATCAACATGGAATGAGCAGTTCTTC | . | . | TRBJ2-1 | TRBV29-1 | 13
CSVGRPGEEKLFF | TGCAGTGTAGGCCGGCCCGGGGAGGAAAAACTGTTTTTT | once | . | TRBJ1-4 | TRBV20-1 | 13
CASSLWASTSFGETQYF | TGTGCCAGCAGCTTATGGGCATCTACTAGCTTCGGGGAGACCCAGTACTTC | many | . | TRBJ2-5 | TRBV7-9 | 17
CASTRETDTGELFF | TGTGCCAGCACGCGGGAGACAGACACCGGGGAGCTGTTTTTT | large | TRBD2 | TRBJ2-2 | TRBV28 | 14